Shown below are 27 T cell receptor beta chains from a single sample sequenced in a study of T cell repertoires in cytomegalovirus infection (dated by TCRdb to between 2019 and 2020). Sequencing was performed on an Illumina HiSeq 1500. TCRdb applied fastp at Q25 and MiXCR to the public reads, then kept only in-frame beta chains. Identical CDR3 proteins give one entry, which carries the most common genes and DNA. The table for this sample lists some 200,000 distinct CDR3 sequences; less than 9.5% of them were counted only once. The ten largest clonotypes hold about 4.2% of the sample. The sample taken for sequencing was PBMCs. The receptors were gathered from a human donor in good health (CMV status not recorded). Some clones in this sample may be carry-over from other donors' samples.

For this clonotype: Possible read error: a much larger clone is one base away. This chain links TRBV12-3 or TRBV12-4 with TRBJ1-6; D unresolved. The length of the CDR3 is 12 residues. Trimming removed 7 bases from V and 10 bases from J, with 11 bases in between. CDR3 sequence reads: CASNLFGSPLHF. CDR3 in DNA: TGTGCCAGCAATCTTTTTGGGTCACCCCTCCACTTT.

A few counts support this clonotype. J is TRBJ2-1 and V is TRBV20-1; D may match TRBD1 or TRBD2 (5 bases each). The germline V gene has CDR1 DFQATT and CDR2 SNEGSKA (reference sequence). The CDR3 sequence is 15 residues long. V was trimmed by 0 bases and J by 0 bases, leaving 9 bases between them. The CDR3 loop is CSARDPGSSYNEQFF. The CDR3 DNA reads TGCAGTGCTAGAGATCCAGGGAGCTCCTACAATGAGCAGTTCTTC.

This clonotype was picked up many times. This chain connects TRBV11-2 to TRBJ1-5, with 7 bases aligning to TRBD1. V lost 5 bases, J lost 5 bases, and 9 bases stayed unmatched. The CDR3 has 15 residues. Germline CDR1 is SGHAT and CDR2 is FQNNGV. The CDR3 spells CASSQGQSFHQPQHF. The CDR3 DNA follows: TGTGCCAGCAGCCAGGGACAGTCGTTTCATCAGCCCCAGCATTTT.

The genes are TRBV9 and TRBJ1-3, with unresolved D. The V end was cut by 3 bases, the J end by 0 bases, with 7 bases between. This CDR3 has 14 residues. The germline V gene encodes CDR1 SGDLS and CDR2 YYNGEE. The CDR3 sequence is CASSAKRSGNTIYF. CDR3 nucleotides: TGTGCCAGCAGCGCAAAACGCTCTGGAAACACCATATATTTT.

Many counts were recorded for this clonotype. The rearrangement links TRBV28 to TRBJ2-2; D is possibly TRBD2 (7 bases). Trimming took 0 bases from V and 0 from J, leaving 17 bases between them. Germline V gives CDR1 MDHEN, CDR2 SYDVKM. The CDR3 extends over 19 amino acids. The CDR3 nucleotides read TGTGCCAGCAGTTTATGGGACAGTCGGGGGGCAACGAACACCGGGGAGCTGTTTTTT. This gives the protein CASSLWDSRGATNTGELFF.

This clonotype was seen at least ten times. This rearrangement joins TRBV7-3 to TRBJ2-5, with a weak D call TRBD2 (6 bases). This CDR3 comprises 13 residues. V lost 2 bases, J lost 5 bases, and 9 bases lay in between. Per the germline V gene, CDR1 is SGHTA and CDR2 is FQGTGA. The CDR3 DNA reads TGTGCCAGCAGCTTATATGGGAGGGAGACCCAGTACTTC. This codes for CASSLYGRETQYF.

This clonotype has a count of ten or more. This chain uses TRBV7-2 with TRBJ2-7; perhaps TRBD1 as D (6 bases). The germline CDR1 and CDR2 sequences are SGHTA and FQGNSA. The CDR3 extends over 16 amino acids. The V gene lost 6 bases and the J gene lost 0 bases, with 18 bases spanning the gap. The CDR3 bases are TGTGCCAGCAGTCGATTCCAGGGGACCTTCTCCTACGAGCAGTACTTC. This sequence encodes CASSRFQGTFSYEQYF.

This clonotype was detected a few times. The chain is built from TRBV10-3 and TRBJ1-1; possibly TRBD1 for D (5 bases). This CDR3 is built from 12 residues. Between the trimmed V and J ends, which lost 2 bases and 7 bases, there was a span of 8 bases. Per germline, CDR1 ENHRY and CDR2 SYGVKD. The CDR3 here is CAISEAGLEAFF. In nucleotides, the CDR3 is TGTGCCATCAGTGAGGCGGGACTTGAAGCTTTCTTT.

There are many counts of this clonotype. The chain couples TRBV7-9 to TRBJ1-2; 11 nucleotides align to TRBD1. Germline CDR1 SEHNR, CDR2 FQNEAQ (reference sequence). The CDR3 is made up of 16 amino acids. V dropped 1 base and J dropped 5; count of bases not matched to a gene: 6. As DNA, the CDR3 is TGTGCCAGCAGCTTAGGGACAGGGGGCGCCTGGTATGGCTACACCTTC. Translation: CASSLGTGGAWYGYTF.

The CDR3 sequence: CASSLGLSRRTDTQYF. CDR3 bases: TGTGCCAGCAGTTTGGGACTAAGCCGGCGCACAGATACGCAGTATTTT. The chain has TRBV28 and TRBJ2-3; 7 positions match TRBD2. The CDR3 loop spans 16 amino acids. With 3 bases clipped from V and 1 base from J, the junction kept 7 bases outside the gene matches. Germline V gene sequence: CDR1 MDHEN, CDR2 SYDVKM.

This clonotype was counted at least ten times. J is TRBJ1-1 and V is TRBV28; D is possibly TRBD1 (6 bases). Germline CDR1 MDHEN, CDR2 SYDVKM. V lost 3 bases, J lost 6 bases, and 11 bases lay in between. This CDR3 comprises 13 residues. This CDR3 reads CASSFLGGPEAFF. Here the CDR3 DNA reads TGTGCCAGCAGTTTTTTGGGGGGCCCTGAAGCTTTCTTT.

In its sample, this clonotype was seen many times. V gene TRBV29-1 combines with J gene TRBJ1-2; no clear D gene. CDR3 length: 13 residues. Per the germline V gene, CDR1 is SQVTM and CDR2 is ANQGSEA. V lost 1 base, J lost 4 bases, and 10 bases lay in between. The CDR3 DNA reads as TGCAGCGTTGAAGGCCCGGCCGGCTATGGCTACACCTTC. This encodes CSVEGPAGYGYTF.

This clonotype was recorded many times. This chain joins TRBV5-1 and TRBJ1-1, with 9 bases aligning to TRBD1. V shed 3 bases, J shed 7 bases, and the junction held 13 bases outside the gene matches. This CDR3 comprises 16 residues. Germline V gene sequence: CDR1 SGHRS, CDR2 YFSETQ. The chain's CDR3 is CASSSSDRGLRHEAFF. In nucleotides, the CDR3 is TGCGCCAGCAGCTCCTCGGACAGGGGCCTTCGACATGAAGCTTTCTTT.

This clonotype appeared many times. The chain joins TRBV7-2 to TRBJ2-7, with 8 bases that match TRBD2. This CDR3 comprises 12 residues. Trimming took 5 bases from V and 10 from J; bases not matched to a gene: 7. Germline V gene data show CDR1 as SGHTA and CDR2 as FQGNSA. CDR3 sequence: CASSKEAGGQYF. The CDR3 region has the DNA TGTGCCAGCAGCAAAGAGGCGGGGGGACAGTACTTC. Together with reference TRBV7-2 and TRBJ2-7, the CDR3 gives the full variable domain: GAGVSQSPSNKVTEKGKDVELRCDPISGHTALYWYRQSLGQGLEFLIYFQGNSAPDKSGLPSDRFSAERTGGSVSTLTIQRTQQEDSAVYLCASSKEAGGQYFGPGTRLTVT.

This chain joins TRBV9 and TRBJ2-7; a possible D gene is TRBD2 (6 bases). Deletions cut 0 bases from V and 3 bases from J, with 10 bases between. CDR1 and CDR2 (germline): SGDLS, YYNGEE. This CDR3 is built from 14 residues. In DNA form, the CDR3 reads TGTGCCAGCAGCGTAGGCCAGGGACTCTACGAGCAGTACTTC. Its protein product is CASSVGQGLYEQYF.

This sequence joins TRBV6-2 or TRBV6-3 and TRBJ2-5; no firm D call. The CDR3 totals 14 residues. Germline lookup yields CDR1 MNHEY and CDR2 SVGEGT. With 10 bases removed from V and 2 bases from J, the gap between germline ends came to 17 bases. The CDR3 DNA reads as TGTGCCACCCAGGCCCGACGGAATCAAGAGACCCAGTACTTC. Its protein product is CATQARRNQETQYF.

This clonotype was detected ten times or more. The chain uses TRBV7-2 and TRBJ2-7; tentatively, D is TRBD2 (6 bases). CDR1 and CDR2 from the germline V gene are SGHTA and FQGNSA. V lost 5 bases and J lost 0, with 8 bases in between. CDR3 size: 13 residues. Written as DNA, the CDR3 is TGTGCCAGCAGCATGGACTACTCCTACGAGCAGTACTTC. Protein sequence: CASSMDYSYEQYF.

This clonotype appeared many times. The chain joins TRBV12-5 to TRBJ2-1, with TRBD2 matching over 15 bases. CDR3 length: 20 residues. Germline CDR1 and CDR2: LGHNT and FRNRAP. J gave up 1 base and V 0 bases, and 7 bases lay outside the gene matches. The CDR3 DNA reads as TGTGCTAGTGGTTTGGTAAGGACTAGCGGGAGGGAAGTGTCCTACAATGAGCAGTTCTTC. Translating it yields CASGLVRTSGREVSYNEQFF. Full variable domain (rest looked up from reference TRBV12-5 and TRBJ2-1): DARVTQTPRHKVTEMGQEVTMRCQPILGHNTVFWYRQTMMQGLELLAYFRNRAPLDDSGMPKDRFSAEMPDATLATLKIQPSEPRDSAVYFCASGLVRTSGREVSYNEQFFGPGTRLTVL.

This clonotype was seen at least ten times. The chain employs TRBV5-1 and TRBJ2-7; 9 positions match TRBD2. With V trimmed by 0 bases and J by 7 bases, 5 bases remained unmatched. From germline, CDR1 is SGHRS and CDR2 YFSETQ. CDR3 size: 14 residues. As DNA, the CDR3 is TGCGCCAGCAGCTTGGTTCTAGCGGGAAGGGAGCAGTACTTC. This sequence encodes CASSLVLAGREQYF. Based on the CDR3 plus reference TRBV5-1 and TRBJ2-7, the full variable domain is KAGVTQTPRYLIKTRGQQVTLSCSPISGHRSVSWYQQTPGQGLQFLFEYFSETQRNKGNFPGRFSGRQFSNSRSEMNVSTLELGDSALYLCASSLVLAGREQYFGPGTRLTVT.

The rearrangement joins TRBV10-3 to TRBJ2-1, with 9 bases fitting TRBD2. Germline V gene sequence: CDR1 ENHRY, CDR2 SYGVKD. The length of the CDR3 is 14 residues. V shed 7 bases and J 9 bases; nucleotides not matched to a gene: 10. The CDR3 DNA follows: TGTGCCATCATGATGGGGTTAGCGGGGGTTGAGCAGTTCTTC. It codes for CAIMMGLAGVEQFF.

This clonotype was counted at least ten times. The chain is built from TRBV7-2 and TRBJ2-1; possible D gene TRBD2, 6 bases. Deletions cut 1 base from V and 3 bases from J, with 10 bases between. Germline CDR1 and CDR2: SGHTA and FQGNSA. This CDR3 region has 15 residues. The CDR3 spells CASSLVGTDYNEQFF. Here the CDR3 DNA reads TGTGCCAGCAGCTTAGTTGGGACTGACTACAATGAGCAGTTCTTC. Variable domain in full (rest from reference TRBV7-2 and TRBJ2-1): GAGVSQSPSNKVTEKGKDVELRCDPISGHTALYWYRQSLGQGLEFLIYFQGNSAPDKSGLPSDRFSAERTGGSVSTLTIQRTQQEDSAVYLCASSLVGTDYNEQFFGPGTRLTVL.

The CDR3 sequence is CSARDFEAGGETQYF. The DNA for the CDR3 is TGCAGTGCTAGAGATTTTGAGGCAGGGGGAGAGACCCAGTACTTC. The chain combines TRBV20-1 with TRBJ2-5, with TRBD1 matching 7 bases. The V gene end was trimmed by 0 bases and the J gene end by 4 bases; junction bases not matched to a gene: 8. In germline, CDR1 is DFQATT, CDR2 SNEGSKA (reference sequence). The CDR3 totals 15 residues.

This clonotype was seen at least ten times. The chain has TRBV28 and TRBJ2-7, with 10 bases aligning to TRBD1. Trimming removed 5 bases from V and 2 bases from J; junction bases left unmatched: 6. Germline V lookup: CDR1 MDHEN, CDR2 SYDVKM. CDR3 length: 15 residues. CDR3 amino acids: CASSDRGRSAYEQYF. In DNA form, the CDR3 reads TGTGCCAGCAGTGACAGGGGGCGAAGCGCCTACGAGCAGTACTTC. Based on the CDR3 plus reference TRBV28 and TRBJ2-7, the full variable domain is DVKVTQSSRYLVKRTGEKVFLECVQDMDHENMFWYRQDPGLGLRLIYFSYDVKMKEKGDIPEGYSVSREKKERFSLILESASTNQTSMYLCASSDRGRSAYEQYFGPGTRLTVT.

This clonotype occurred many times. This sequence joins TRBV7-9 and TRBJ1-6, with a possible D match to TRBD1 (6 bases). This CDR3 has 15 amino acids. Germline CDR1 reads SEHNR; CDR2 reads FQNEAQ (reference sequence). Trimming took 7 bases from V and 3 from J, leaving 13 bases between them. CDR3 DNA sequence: TGTGCCAGCACCGCCGGACAGCACTATAATTCACCCCTCCACTTT. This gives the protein CASTAGQHYNSPLHF.

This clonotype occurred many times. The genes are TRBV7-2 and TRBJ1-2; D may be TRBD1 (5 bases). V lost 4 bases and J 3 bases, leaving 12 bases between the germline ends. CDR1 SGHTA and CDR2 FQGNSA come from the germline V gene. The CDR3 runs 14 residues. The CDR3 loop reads CASSSAGGDYGYTF. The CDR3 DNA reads TGTGCCAGCAGCTCCGCGGGAGGGGACTATGGCTACACCTTC.

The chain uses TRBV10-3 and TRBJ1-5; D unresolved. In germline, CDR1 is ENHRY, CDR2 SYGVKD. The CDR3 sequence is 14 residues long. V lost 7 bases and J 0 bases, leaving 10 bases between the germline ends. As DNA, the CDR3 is TGTGCCATCATCTGGACTCTTAGCAATCAGCCCCAGCATTTT. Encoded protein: CAIIWTLSNQPQHF.

DNA for the CDR3: TGCACCGGAGCTTTGGTCACTGAAGCTTTCTTT. Protein product: CTGALVTEAFF. The rearrangement links TRBV29-1 to TRBJ1-1; D not resolved. The CDR3 covers 11 residues. The germline V gene has CDR1 SQVTM and CDR2 ANQGSEA.